The 9 T cell receptor beta chains below were found in one sample sequenced in a study of Graves' ophthalmopathy and Graves' hyperthyroidism. Transcripts of RNA were the source for amplifying TCR beta CDR3 regions. Second-round multiplex PCR came after first-round RT-PCR with HTBI primers. MiXCR, run by TCRdb on the multiplex PCR reads, gives a single entry per CDR3 protein. Here the sample spans 40,000 or so distinct CDR3 sequences, about 50% being singletons. Material: peripheral blood. These receptors all come from an adult man with Graves' ophthalmopathy.

The chain recombines TRBV6-4 with TRBJ2-6, with no clear D. The germline CDR1 and CDR2 sequences are MRHNA and SNTAGT. Trimming cost V 0 bases and J 1 base, with 7 bases left between them. This CDR3 comprises 16 residues. The DNA for the CDR3 is TGTGCCAGCAGTGACTCTAGCACGTCTGGGGCCAACGTCCTGACTTTC. Encoded protein: CASSDSSTSGANVLTF.

This rearrangement joins TRBV2 to TRBJ2-3; TRBD1 is a possible D gene (6 bases). From germline, CDR1 is SNHLY and CDR2 FYNNEI. V shed 6 bases and J shed 6 bases, with 10 bases lying between them. CDR3 size: 12 residues. The CDR3 sequence is CASSVDRDTQYF. For the CDR3, the DNA is TGTGCCAGCAGCGTAGACAGGGATACGCAGTATTTT. The full variable domain, rest sourced from reference TRBV2 and TRBJ2-3, is EPEVTQTPSHQVTQMGQEVILRCVPISNHLYFYWYRQILGQKVEFLVSFYNNEISEKSEIFDDQFSVERPDGSNFTLKIRSTKLEDSAMYFCASSVDRDTQYFGPGTRLTVL.

On this clonotype: Germline and junction disagree at one end, which may indicate a read error. The chain joins TRBV11-2 to TRBJ1-1; D might be TRBD1 (5 bases). In germline, CDR1 is SGHAT, CDR2 FQNNGV. The CDR3 spans 15 residues. CDR3 region: CASSFTGTGNTEAFF. CDR3 bases: TGTGCCAGCAGCTTTACCGGGACGGGAAACACTGAGGCTTTCTTT.

The chain has TRBV2 and TRBJ1-2; maybe TRBD1 (5 bases). This CDR3 is built from 13 residues. Germline CDR1 is SNHLY and CDR2 is FYNNEI. Trimming removed 4 bases from V and 7 bases from J, with 13 bases in between. In nucleotides, the CDR3 is TGTGCCAGCAGTGTGGGGGTCTTTACTGGCTACACCTTC. This codes for CASSVGVFTGYTF.

There are many counts of this clonotype. The chain employs TRBV5-1 and TRBJ1-4, with 8 bases aligning to TRBD1. The V gene's germline CDR1 is SGHRS and CDR2 YFSETQ. This CDR3 comprises 14 residues. Losses at the gene ends were 0 bases for V and 13 bases for J; bases not matched to a gene: 8. CDR3 nucleotide sequence: TGCGCCAGCAGCTTGGGGACAGGGATGGGCATACTGTTTTTT. Translated: CASSLGTGMGILFF.

This chain joins TRBV7-2 and TRBJ2-7; D is perhaps TRBD1 or TRBD2 (7 bases each). Germline V CDR1 and CDR2: SGHTA, FQGNSA. V was trimmed by 1 base and J by 8 bases, leaving 18 bases between them. There are 15 residues in the CDR3. The CDR3 DNA sequence: TGTGCCAGCAGCTTAGACTCAGGGGGGGAGCCCCAGCAGTACTTC. It specifies CASSLDSGGEPQQYF.

This clonotype appeared many times. This chain connects TRBV27 to TRBJ2-7; tentatively, D is TRBD1 (5 bases). The CDR3 runs 14 residues. Per germline, CDR1 MNHEY and CDR2 SMNVEV (reference sequence). The germline V and J ends were trimmed by 6 bases and 0 bases, with 12 bases remaining between them. Written as DNA, the CDR3 is TGTGCCAGCAGCCCACTGACAGTCTCCTACGAGCAGTACTTC. Translation: CASSPLTVSYEQYF.

The V call is TRBV5-6, the J call TRBJ1-6; possible D gene TRBD1, 5 bases. Per the germline V gene, CDR1 is SGHDT and CDR2 is YYEEEE. Trimming took off 0 bases at V and 6 bases at J, with 10 bases between the two ends. The CDR3 spans 15 residues. The CDR3 loop is CASSLATGFNSPLHF. In DNA, the CDR3 is TGTGCCAGCAGCTTGGCCACAGGATTTAATTCACCCCTCCACTTT.

The V and J genes are TRBV24-1 and TRBJ2-5, with D possibly being TRBD1 or TRBD2 (5 bases each). Germline-derived CDR1 and CDR2 are KGHDR and SFDVKD. V dropped 1 base and J dropped 1 base, with 9 bases sitting between them. The CDR3 contains 15 residues. CDR3 bases: TGTGCCACCAGTGATTTCGGGACGGTCCAAGAGACCCAGTACTTC. It codes for CATSDFGTVQETQYF.